Listed here are 3 T cell receptor beta chains from one sample, sequenced in a study of blood T cell repertoires in COVID-19. Assay used: immunoSEQ multiplex PCR; TCRdb lists only in-frame clones, some missing. Of under 200,000 clones listed, about four fifths are singletons. The sample was PBMCs or T cells enriched from blood (not recorded which). These receptors were collected from a man aged 50 to 59 who had recovered from COVID-19.

The rearrangement links TRBV19 to TRBJ1-2, with unresolved D. CDR1 and CDR2 (germline): LNHDA, SQIVND (reference sequence). Trimming took 4 bases from V and 3 from J, leaving 12 bases between them. The CDR3 runs to 14 residues. The CDR3 bases are TGTGCCAGTAGTACTTGGGGAGGTGACTATGGCTACACCTTC. Translated, it gives CASSTWGGDYGYTF.

The V gene is TRBV6-5, the J gene TRBJ1-4, with 9 bases that match TRBD1. V shed 6 bases and J 8 bases; nucleotides not matched to a gene: 7. The CDR3 has 14 amino acids. Germline V gene data show CDR1 as MNHEY and CDR2 as SVGAGI. Written as DNA, the CDR3 is TGTGCCAGCAGGGGTTGGACAGGGGAGGAAAAACTGTTTTTT. As protein: CASRGWTGEEKLFF.

The chain employs TRBV28 and TRBJ1-4, with a possible D match to TRBD1 (5 bases). Germline V gives CDR1 MDHEN, CDR2 SYDVKM. Deletions cut 1 base from V and 5 bases from J, with 17 bases between. This CDR3 region has 17 residues. The CDR3 coding sequence is TGTGCCAGCAGTTTATTCGCCGGTGGGGGGTTGAATGAAAAACTGTTTTTT. This sequence encodes CASSLFAGGGLNEKLFF. The whole variable domain, remainder taken from reference TRBV28 and TRBJ1-4, is DVKVTQSSRYLVKRTGEKVFLECVQDMDHENMFWYRQDPGLGLRLIYFSYDVKMKEKGDIPEGYSVSREKKERFSLILESASTNQTSMYLCASSLFAGGGLNEKLFFGSGTQLSVL.